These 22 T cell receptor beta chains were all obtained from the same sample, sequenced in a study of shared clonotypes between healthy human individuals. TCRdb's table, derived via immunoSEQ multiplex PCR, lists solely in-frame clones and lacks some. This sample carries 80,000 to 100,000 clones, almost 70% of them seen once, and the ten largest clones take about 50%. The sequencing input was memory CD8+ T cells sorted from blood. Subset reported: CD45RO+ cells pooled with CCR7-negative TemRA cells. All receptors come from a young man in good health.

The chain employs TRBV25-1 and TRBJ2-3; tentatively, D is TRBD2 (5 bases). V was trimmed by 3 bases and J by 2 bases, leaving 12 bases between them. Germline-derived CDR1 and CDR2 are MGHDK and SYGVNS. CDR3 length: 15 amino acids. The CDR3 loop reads CASSDNPEDTDTQYF. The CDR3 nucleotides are TGTGCCAGCAGTGATAATCCGGAGGACACAGATACGCAGTATTTT.

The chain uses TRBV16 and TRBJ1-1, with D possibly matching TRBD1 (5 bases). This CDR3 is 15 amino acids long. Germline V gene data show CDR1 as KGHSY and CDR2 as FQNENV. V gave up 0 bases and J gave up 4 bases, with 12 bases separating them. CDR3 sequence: CASSQSIFGGTEAFF. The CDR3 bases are TGTGCCAGCAGCCAATCGATTTTCGGGGGCACTGAAGCTTTCTTT.

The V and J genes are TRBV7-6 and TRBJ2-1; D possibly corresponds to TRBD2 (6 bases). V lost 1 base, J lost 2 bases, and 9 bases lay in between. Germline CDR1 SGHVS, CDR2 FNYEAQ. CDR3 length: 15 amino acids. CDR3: CASSLEASAYNEQFF. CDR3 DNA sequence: TGTGCCAGCAGCTTAGAGGCTAGCGCCTACAATGAGCAGTTCTTC.

CDR3 protein: CASSLGRQETQYF. The DNA of the CDR3 is TGTGCCAGCAGCTTGGGGAGGCAAGAGACCCAGTACTTC. The chain carries TRBV5-4 and TRBJ2-5; a possible D gene is TRBD2 (5 bases). The CDR3 length is 13 residues. V lost 0 bases to trimming and J lost 2 bases, with 5 bases between them. The germline CDR1 and CDR2 sequences are SGHNT and YYREEE (reference sequence). Drawing the rest from reference TRBV5-4 and TRBJ2-5, the complete variable domain is ETGVTQSPTHLIKTRGQQVTLRCSSQSGHNTVSWYQQALGQGPQFIFQYYREEENGRGNFPPRFSGLQFPNYSSELNVNALELDDSALYLCASSLGRQETQYFGPGTRLLVL.

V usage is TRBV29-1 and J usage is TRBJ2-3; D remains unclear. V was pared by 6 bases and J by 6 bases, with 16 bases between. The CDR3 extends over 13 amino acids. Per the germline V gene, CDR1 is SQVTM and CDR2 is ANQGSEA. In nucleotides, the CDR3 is TGCAGCGTCGGTTCGGGTCTCATGGATACGCAGTATTTT. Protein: CSVGSGLMDTQYF.

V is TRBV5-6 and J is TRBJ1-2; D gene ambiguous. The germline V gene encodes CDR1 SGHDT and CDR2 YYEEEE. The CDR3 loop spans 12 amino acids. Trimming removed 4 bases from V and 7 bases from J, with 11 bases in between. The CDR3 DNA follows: TGTGCCAGCAGCCCCGACATCGGTGGCTACACCTTC. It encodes CASSPDIGGYTF.

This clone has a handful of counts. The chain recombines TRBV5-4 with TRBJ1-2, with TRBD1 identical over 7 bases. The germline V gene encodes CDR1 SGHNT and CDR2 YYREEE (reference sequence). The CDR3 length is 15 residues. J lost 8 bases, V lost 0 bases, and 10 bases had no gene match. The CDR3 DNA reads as TGTGCCAGCAGCTTGGGGTGGCAGGGGGGAGAAGGCTACACCTTC. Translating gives CASSLGWQGGEGYTF.

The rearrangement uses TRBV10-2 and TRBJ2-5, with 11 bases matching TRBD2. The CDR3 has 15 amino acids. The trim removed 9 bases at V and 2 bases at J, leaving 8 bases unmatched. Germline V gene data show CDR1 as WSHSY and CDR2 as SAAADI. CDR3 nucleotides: TGCGCCAGTGCCCGGACTAGCGGGCCTCAAGAGACCCAGTACTTC. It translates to CASARTSGPQETQYF.

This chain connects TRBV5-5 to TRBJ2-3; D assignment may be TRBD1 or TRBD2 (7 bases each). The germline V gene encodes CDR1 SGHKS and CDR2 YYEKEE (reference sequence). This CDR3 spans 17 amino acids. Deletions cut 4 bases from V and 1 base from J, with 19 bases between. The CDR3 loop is CASSRGPLLAGTDTQYF. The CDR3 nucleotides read TGTGCCAGCAGCAGGGGGCCCCTTCTAGCGGGCACAGATACGCAGTATTTT.

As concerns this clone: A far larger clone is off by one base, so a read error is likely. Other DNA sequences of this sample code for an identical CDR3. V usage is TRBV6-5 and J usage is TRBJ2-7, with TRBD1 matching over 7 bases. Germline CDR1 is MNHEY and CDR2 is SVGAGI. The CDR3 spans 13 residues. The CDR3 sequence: CASSNTGAYEQYF. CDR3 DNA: TGTGCCAGCAGTAATACAGGGGCCTACGAGCAGTATTTC.

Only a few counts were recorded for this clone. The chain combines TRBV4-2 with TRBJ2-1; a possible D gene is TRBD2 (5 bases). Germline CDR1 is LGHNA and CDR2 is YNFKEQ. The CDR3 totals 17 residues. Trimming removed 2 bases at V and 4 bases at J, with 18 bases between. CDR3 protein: CASSQPYPSGVYNEQFF. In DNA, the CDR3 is TGTGCCAGCAGCCAACCTTATCCGAGCGGAGTTTACAATGAGCAGTTCTTC.

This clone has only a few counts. For the CDR3, the DNA is TGTGCCAGCAGCCCCGACAGGGATCAAGAGACCCAGTACTTC. Protein product: CASSPDRDQETQYF. This chain joins TRBV13 and TRBJ2-5, with TRBD1 matching over 7 bases. Trimming at V came to 5 bases and at J to 2 bases, leaving 5 bases not matched to a gene. This CDR3 spans 14 amino acids. Germline CDR1 and CDR2: PRHDT and FYEKMQ (reference sequence). Supplemented by reference TRBV13 and TRBJ2-5, the full variable domain reads AAGVIQSPRHLIKEKRETATLKCYPIPRHDTVYWYQQGPGQDPQFLISFYEKMQSDKGSIPDRFSAQQFSDYHSELNMSSLELGDSALYFCASSPDRDQETQYFGPGTRLLVL.

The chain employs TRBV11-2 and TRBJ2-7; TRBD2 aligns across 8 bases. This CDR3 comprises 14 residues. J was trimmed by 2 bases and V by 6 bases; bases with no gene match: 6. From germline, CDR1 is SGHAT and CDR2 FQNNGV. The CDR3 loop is CASSPGRAPYEQYF. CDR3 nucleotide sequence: TGTGCCAGCAGTCCCGGGAGGGCCCCCTACGAGCAGTACTTC.

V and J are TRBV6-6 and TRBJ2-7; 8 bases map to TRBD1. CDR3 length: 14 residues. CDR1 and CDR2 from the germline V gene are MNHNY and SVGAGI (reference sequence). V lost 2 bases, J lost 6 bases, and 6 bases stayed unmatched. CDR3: CASSYGGRGLEQYF. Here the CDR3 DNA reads TGTGCCAGCAGTTACGGCGGCAGGGGGCTCGAGCAGTACTTC.

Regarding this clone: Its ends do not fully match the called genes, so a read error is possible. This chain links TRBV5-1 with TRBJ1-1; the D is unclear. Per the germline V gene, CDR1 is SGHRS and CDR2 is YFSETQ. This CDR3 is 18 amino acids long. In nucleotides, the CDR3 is TGCGCCAGCAGTTTGGGCCCCCGGACCGCGGATTTGAACACTGAAGCTTTCTTT. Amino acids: CASSLGPRTADLNTEAFF.

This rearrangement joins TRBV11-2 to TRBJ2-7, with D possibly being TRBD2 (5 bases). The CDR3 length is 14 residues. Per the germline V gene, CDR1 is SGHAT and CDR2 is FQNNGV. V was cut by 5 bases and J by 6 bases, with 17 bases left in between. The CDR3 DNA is TGTGCCAGCAGCCCTTGGTGGGAAGAGGGCGAGCAGTACTTC. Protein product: CASSPWWEEGEQYF.

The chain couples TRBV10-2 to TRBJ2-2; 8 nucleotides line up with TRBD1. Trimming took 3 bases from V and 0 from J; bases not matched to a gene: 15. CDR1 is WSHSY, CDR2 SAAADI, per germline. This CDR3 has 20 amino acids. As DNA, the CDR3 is TGCGCCAGCAGTGACCACTGGGCAGGGGGCCCCAGGGCGAACACCGGGGAGCTGTTTTTT. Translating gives CASSDHWAGGPRANTGELFF.

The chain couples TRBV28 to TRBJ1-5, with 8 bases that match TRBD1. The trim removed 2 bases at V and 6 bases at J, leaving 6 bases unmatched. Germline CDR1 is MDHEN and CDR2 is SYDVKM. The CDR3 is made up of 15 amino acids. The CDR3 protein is CASSLNRGVGQPQHF. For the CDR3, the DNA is TGTGCCAGCAGTTTAAACAGGGGGGTGGGTCAGCCCCAGCATTTT.

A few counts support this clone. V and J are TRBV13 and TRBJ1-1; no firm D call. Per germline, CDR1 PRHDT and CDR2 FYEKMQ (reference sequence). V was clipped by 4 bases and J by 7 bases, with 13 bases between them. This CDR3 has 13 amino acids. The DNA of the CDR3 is TGTGCCAGCAGCTGGGAGGGCACGGGTGAAGCTTTCTTT. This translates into CASSWEGTGEAFF.

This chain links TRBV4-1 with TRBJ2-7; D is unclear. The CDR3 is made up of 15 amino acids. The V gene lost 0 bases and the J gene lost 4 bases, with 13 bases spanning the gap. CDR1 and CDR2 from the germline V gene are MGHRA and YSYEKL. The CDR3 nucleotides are TGCGCCAGCAGCCAAGAAACCTTTCCCGGGTACGAGCAGTACTTC. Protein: CASSQETFPGYEQYF.

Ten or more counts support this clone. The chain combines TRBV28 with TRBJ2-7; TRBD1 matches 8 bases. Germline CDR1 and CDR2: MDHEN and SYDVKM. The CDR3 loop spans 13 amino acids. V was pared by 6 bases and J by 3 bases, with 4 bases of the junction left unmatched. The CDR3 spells CASRQTGGYEQYF. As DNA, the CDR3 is TGTGCCAGCAGACAAACAGGGGGCTACGAGCAGTACTTC.

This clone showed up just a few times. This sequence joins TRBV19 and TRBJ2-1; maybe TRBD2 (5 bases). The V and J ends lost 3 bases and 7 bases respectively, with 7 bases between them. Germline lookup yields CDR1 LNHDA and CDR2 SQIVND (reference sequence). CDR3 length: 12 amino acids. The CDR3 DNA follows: TGTGCCAGTAGTATCGGCGGGAATGAGCAGTTCTTC. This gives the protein CASSIGGNEQFF.